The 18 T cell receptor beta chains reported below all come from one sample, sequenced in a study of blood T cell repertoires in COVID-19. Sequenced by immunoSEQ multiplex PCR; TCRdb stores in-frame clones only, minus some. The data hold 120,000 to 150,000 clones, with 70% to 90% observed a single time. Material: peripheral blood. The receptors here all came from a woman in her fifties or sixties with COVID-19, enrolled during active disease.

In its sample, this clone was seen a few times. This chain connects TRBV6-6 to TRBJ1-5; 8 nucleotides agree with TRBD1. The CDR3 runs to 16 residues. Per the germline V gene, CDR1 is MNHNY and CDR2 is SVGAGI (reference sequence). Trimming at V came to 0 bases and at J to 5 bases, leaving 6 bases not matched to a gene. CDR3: CASSYSNTGGDQPQHF. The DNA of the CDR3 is TGTGCCAGCAGTTACTCGAATACAGGGGGGGATCAGCCCCAGCATTTT.

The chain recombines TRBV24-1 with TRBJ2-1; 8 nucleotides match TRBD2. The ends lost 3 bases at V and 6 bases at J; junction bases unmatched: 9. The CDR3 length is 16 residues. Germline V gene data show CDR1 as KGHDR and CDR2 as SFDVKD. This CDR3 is CATSDPGTSYSNEQFF. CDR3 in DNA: TGTGCCACCAGTGATCCGGGGACTAGTTACAGCAATGAGCAGTTCTTC.

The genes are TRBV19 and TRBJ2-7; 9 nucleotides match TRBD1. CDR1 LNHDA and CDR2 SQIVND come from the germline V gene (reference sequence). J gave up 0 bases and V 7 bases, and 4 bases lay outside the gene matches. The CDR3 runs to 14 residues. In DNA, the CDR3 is TGTGCCAGTACCCGACAGGGGGACTCCTACGAGCAGTACTTC. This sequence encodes CASTRQGDSYEQYF.

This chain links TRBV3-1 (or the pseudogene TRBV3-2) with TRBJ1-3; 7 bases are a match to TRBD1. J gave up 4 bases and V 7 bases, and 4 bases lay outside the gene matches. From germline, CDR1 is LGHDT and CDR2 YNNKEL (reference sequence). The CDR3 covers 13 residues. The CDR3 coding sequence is TGTGCCAGCACCCGGGACAGAGGAAACACCATATATTTT. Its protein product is CASTRDRGNTIYF.

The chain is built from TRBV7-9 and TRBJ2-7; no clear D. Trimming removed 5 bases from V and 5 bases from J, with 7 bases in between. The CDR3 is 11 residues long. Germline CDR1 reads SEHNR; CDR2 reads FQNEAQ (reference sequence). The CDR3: CASSLLDEQYF. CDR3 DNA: TGTGCCAGCAGCCTACTTGACGAGCAGTACTTC.

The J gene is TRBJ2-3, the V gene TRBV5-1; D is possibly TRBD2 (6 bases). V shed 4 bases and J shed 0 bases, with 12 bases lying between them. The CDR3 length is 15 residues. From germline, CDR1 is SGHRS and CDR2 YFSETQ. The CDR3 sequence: CASSGWTISTDTQYF. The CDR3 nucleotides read TGCGCCAGCAGCGGATGGACTATCAGCACAGATACGCAGTATTTT.

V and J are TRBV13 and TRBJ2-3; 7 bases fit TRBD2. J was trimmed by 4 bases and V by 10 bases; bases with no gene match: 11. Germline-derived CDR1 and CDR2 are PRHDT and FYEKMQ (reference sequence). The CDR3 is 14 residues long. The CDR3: CATLPRDYPDTQYF. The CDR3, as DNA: TGTGCCACCCTCCCCCGGGACTATCCAGATACGCAGTATTTT.

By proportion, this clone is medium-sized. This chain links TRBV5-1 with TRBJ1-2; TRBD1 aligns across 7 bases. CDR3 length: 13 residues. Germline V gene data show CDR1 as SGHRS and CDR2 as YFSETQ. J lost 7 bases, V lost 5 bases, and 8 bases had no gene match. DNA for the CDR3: TGCGCCAGCAGACTCGACAGGGATGTTGGCTACACCTTC. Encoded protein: CASRLDRDVGYTF.

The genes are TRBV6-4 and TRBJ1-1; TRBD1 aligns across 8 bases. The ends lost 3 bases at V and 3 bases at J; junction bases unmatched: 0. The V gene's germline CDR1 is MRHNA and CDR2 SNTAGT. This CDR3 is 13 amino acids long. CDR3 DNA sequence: TGTGCCAGCAGTGAGGACAGGGACACTGAAGCTTTCTTT. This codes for CASSEDRDTEAFF.

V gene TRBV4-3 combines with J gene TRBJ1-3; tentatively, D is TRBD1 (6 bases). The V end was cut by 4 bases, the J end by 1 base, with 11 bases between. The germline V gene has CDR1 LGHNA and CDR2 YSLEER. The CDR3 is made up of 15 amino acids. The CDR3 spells CASSPIDRSGNTIYF. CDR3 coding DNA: TGCGCCAGCAGCCCCATAGACAGGTCTGGAAACACCATATATTTT.

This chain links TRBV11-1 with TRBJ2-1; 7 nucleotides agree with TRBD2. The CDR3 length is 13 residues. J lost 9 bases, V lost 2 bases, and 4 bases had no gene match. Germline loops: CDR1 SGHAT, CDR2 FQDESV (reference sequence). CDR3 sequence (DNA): TGTGCCAGCAGCTTACGGGGGGATGCTGAGCAGTTCTTC. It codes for CASSLRGDAEQFF.

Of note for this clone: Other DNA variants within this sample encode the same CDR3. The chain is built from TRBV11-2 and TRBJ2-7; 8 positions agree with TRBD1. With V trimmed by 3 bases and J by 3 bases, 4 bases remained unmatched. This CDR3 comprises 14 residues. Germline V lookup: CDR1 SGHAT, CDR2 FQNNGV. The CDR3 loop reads CASSLAGGSYEQYF. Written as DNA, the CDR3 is TGTGCCAGCAGCTTGGCAGGGGGCAGCTACGAGCAGTACTTC.

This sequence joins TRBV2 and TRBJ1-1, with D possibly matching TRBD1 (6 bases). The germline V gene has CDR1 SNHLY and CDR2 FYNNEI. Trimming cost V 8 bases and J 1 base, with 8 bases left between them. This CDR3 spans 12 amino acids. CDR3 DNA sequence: TGTGCCAGCGAGACAGGGAACACTGAAGCTTTCTTT. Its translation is CASETGNTEAFF.

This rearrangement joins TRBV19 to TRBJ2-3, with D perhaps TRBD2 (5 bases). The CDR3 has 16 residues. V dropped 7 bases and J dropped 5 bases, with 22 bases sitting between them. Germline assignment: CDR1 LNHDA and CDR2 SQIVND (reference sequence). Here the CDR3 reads CASTDRGGVKGDTQYF. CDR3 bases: TGTGCCAGTACCGATCGTGGAGGCGTTAAGGGAGATACGCAGTATTTT. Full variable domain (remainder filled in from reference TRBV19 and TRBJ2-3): DGGITQSPKYLFRKEGQNVTLSCEQNLNHDAMYWYRQDPGQGLRLIYYSQIVNDFQKGDIAEGYSVSREKKESFPLTVTSAQKNPTAFYLCASTDRGGVKGDTQYFGPGTRLTVL.

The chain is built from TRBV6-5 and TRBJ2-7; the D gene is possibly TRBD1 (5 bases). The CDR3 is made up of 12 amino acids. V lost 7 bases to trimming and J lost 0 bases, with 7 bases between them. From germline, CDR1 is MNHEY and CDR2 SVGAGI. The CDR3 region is CASTGPSYEQYF. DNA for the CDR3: TGTGCCAGCACAGGGCCCTCCTACGAGCAGTACTTC.

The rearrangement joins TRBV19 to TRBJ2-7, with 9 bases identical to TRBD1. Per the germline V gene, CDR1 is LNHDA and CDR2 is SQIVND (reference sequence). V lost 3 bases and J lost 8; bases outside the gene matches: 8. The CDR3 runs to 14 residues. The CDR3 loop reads CASSMRGTGFKQYF. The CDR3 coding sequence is TGTGCCAGTAGTATGAGGGGGACAGGGTTCAAGCAGTACTTC. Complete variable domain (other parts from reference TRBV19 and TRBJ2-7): DGGITQSPKYLFRKEGQNVTLSCEQNLNHDAMYWYRQDPGQGLRLIYYSQIVNDFQKGDIAEGYSVSREKKESFPLTVTSAQKNPTAFYLCASSMRGTGFKQYFGPGTRLTVT.

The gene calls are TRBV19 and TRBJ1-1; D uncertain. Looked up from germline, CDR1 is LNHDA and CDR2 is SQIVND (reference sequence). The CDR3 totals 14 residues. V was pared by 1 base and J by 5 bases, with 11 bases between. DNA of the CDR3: TGTGCCAGTAGTATAGTGCCGGGGAGAACTGAAGCTTTCTTT. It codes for CASSIVPGRTEAFF.

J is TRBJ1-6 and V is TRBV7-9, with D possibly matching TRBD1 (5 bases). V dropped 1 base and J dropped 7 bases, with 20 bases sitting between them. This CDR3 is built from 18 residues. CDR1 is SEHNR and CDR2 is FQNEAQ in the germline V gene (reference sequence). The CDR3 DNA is TGTGCCAGCAGCTTAGTAGGTCGGGGGTTTTCTGGGAATTCACCCCTCCACTTT. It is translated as CASSLVGRGFSGNSPLHF.